This TCR beta chain came from a study of vaccination and CD4 T cells after COVID-19. Study information: Stimuli were overlapping spike peptide pools of SARS-CoV-2 and three common cold coronaviruses (HCoV-NL63, HCoV-OC43, HCoV-229E).

Treatment specified: roughly ten-day PBMC culture with coronavirus spike peptide pools or control peptides (ViraFEST assay). Before the COVID-19 pandemic (2011-2018), CD4+ T cells were obtained from the unexposed donor. ViraFEST sequenced TCRs after peptide-pool expansion of antigen-specific T cells. The study sequenced cultured CD4+ T cell DNA using the Oncomine TCR Beta short-read assay. From CD4+ T cells that had been cultured, genomic DNA was extracted. MiXCR was run by TCRdb on the PCR reads, yielding one entry per CDR3 protein. The repertoire holds 8,000 to 10,000 distinct CDR3 sequences, about 28% seen once, with roughly 25% in the top ten. Germline lookup yields CDR1 DFQATT and CDR2 SNEGSKA (reference sequence). Trimming removed 0 bases from V and 7 bases from J, with 22 bases in between. This CDR3 comprises 16 residues. Points from the study as a whole: This study had few convalescent patients and no early post-infection samples.

Of note for this clonotype: As yet, its antigen is unknown.

The clonotype originates from a human donor in good health. The source material was CD4+ T cells from blood, cultured in vitro. The chain combines TRBV20-1 with TRBJ2-7; tentatively, D is TRBD2 (5 bases). The CDR3 nucleotides read TGCAGTGCTAGAGATGTACGCGGGCCCCGCCCTAGGGAGCAGTACTTC. This translates into CSARDVRGPRPREQYF.